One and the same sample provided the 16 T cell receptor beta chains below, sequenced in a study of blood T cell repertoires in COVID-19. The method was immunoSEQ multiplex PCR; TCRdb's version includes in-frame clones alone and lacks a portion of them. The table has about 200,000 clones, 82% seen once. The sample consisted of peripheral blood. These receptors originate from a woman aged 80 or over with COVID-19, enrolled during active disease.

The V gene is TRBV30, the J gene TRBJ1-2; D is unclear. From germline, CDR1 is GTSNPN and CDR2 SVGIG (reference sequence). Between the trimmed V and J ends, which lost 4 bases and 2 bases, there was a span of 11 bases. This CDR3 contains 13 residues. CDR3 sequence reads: CAWMGAENYGYTF. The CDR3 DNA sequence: TGTGCCTGGATGGGAGCTGAAAACTATGGCTACACCTTC.

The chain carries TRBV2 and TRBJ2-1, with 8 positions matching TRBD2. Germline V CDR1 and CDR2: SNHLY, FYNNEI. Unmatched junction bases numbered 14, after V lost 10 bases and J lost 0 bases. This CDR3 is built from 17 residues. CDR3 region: CATPPVQRESSYNEQFF. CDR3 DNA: TGTGCCACTCCCCCGGTCCAGCGGGAGAGCTCCTACAATGAGCAGTTCTTC.

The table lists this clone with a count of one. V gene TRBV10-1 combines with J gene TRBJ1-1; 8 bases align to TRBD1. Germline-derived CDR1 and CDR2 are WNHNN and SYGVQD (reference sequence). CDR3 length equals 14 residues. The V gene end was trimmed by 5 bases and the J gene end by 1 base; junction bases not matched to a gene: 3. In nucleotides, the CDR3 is TGCGCCAGCAGTAACACAGGGGGGAACACTGAAGCTTTCTTT. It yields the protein CASSNTGGNTEAFF.

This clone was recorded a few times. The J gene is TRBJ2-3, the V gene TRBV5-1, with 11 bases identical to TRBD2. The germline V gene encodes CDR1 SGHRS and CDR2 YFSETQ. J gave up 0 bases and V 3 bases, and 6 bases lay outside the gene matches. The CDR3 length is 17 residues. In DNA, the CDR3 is TGCGCCAGCAGCTGGCCCATAGCGGGGGGGAGCACAGATACGCAGTATTTT. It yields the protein CASSWPIAGGSTDTQYF.

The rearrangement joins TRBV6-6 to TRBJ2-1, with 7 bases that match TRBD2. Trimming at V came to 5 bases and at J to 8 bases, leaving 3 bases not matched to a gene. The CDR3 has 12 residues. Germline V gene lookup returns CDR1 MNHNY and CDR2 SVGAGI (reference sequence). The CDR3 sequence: CASSTRGDEQFF. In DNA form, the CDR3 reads TGTGCCAGCAGTACTCGGGGGGATGAGCAGTTCTTC.

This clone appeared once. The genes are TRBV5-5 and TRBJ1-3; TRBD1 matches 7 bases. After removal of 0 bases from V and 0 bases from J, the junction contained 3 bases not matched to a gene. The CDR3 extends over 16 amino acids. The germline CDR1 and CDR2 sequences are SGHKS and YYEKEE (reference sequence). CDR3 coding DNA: TGTGCCAGCAGCTTGGCTGGGACAGTCTCTGGAAACACCATATATTTT. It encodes CASSLAGTVSGNTIYF.

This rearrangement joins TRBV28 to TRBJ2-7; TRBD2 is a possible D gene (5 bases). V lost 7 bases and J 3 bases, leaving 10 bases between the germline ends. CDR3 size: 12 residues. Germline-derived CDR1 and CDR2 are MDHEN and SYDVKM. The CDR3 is CASNLGDYEQYF. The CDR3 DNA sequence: TGTGCCAGCAACCTCGGGGACTACGAGCAGTACTTC.

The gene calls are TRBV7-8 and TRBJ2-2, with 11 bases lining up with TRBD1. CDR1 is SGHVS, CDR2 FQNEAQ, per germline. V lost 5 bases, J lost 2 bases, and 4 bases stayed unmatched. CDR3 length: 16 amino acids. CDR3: CASSRGTGGNTGELFF. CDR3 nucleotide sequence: TGTGCCAGCAGCCGCGGGACAGGGGGAAACACCGGGGAGCTGTTTTTT.

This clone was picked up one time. The CDR3 is CASSPTGFTEAFF. CDR3 nucleotide sequence: TGTGCCAGCTCACCGACAGGCTTCACTGAAGCTTTCTTT. V usage is TRBV11-2 and J usage is TRBJ1-1; possible D gene TRBD1, 6 bases. There are 13 residues in the CDR3. Trimming removed 8 bases at V and 4 bases at J, with 14 bases between. CDR1 is SGHAT, CDR2 FQNNGV, per germline.

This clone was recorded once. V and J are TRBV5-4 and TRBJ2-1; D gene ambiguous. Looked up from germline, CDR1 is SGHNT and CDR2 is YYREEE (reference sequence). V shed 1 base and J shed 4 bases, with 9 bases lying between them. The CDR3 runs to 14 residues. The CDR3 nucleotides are TGTGCCAGCAGCTTGTCTTTAGAATACAATGAGCAGTTCTTC. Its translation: CASSLSLEYNEQFF.

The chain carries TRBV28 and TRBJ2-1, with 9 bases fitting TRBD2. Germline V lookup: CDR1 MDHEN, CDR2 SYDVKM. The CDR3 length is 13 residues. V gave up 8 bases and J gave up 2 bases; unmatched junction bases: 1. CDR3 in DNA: TGTGCCAGCGTAGCGGGAGCCTACAATGAGCAGTTCTTC. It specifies CASVAGAYNEQFF. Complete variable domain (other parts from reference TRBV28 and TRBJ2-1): DVKVTQSSRYLVKRTGEKVFLECVQDMDHENMFWYRQDPGLGLRLIYFSYDVKMKEKGDIPEGYSVSREKKERFSLILESASTNQTSMYLCASVAGAYNEQFFGPGTRLTVL.

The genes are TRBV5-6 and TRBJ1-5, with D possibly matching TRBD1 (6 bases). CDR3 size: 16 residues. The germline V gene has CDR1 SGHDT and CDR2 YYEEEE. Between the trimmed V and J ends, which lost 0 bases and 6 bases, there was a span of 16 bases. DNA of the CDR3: TGTGCCAGCAGCTTGGGGCCTGCAGGGGTTCCTCAGCCCCAGCATTTT. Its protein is CASSLGPAGVPQPQHF.

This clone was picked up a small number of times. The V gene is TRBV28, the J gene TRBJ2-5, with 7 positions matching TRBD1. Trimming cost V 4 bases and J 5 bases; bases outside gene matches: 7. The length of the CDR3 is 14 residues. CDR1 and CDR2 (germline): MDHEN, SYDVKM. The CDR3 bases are TGTGCCAGCAGTTCCTGGACAGGTGGGGAGACCCAGTACTTC. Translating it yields CASSSWTGGETQYF.

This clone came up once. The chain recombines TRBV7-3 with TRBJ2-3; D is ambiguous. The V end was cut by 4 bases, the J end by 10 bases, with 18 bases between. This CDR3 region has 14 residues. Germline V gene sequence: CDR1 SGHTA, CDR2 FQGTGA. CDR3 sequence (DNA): TGTGCCAGCAGCTCATTATTCACCGTGGCTCCGCAGTATTTT. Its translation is CASSSLFTVAPQYF.

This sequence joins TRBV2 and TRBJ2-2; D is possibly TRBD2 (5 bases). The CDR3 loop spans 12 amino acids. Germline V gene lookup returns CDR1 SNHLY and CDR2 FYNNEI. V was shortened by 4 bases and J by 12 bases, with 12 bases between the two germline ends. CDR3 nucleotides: TGTGCCAGCAGTGGGTTCGGGGAGAAGCTGTTTTTT. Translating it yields CASSGFGEKLFF.

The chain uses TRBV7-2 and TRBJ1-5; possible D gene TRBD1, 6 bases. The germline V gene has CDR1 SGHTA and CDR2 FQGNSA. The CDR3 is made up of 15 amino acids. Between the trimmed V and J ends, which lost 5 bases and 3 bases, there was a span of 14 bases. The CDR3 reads CASSAQTGPNQPQHF. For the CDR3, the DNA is TGTGCCAGCAGCGCCCAAACAGGGCCCAATCAGCCCCAGCATTTT.